This T cell receptor beta chain was retrieved from a study of blood T cell repertoires in COVID-19. Study as a whole: Material from acute and convalescent COVID-19 was sourced from the United States, Italy and Spain. T cells, B-cell-depleted T cells, or PBMCs supplied cDNA or gDNA.

In the source study's methods: By means of reference gene primer amplification, nucleated cell counts were estimated. The repertoire was sequenced with immunoSEQ multiplex PCR; TCRdb's copy has only in-frame clones and lacks some. The D gene and trimming were derived from the DNA, and the V and J assignments and clone size from that table. The sample yields about 280,000 clones, 85% seen once. Germline V CDR1 and CDR2: SGHVS, FNYEAQ. This CDR3 comprises 13 residues. The germline V and J ends were trimmed by 2 bases and 6 bases, with 8 bases remaining between them. This rearrangement joins TRBV7-6 to TRBJ1-5, with D unclear. The TCR originated in a man aged 45-60 years with active or convalescent COVID-19. Specimen: peripheral blood. The CDR3 DNA reads as TGTGCCAGCAGCTTAAGTGAGGGTCAGCCCCAGCATTTT. It translates to CASSLSEGQPQHF. Complete variable domain (other parts from reference TRBV7-6 and TRBJ1-5): GAGVSQSPRYKVTKRGQDVALRCDPISGHVSLYWYRQALGQGPEFLTYFNYEAQQDKSGLPNDRFSAERPEGSISTLTIQRTEQRDSAMYRCASSLSEGQPQHFGDGTRLSIL.